This entry lists 5 T cell receptor beta chains sequenced from one sample in a study of T cell responses to AZD1222 COVID-19 vaccine. Sequenced by immunoSEQ multiplex PCR; TCRdb stores in-frame clones only, minus some. Here the sample spans around 200,000 clones, around 88% being singletons. Material: peripheral blood, obtained on day 0 of AZD1222 vaccination. All receptors come from an adult in good health.

The CDR3 DNA follows: TGTGCCTGGCAGGGAGATAATTCACCCCTCCACTTT. It is translated as CAWQGDNSPLHF. The chain is built from TRBV30 and TRBJ1-6, with TRBD1 as a possible D gene (5 bases). This CDR3 spans 12 amino acids. V gave up 5 bases and J gave up 5 bases, with 7 bases separating them. The V gene's germline CDR1 is GTSNPN and CDR2 SVGIG (reference sequence). Drawing the rest from reference TRBV30 and TRBJ1-6, the complete variable domain is SQTIHQWPATLVQPVGSPLSLECTVEGTSNPNLYWYRQAAGRGLQLLFYSVGIGQISSEVPQNLSASRPQDRQFILSSKKLLLSDSGFYLCAWQGDNSPLHFGNGTRLTVT.

This clone was observed once. The chain couples TRBV21-1 to TRBJ1-4; whether TRBD1, the table's D call, matches the DNA was not checked. TRBV21-1 is classified as a pseudogene. The CDR3 is 16 amino acids. The CDR3, as DNA: TGTGCCAGCAGCAAAAGGGGTCTGAGTTCTCGGGAAAAACTGTTTTTT. Residues: CASSKRGLSSREKLFF.

The J gene is TRBJ2-2, the V gene TRBV29-1; D is possibly TRBD1 or TRBD2 (5 bases each). V was trimmed by 5 bases and J by 4 bases, leaving 14 bases between them. Germline CDR1 SQVTM, CDR2 ANQGSEA. CDR3 length: 14 residues. For the CDR3, the DNA is TGCAGCGTTCTCGGGGCAGGAAGCACCGGGGAGCTGTTTTTT. Translated: CSVLGAGSTGELFF.

The V call is TRBV27, the J call TRBJ2-7; the D gene is possibly TRBD2 (6 bases). The CDR3 consists of 15 residues. From germline, CDR1 is MNHEY and CDR2 SMNVEV (reference sequence). V was clipped by 5 bases and J by 5 bases, with 19 bases between them. The chain's CDR3 is CASSPRYGGPHEQYF. CDR3 DNA: TGTGCCAGCAGTCCCAGATACGGGGGTCCTCACGAGCAGTACTTC.

This clone came up once. The chain recombines TRBV29-1 with TRBJ2-3; tentatively, D is TRBD1 (5 bases). The CDR3 runs to 13 residues. In germline, CDR1 is SQVTM, CDR2 ANQGSEA. Trimming took 7 bases from V and 2 from J, leaving 13 bases between them. The CDR3 sequence: CSALKGDTDTQYF. The CDR3 DNA sequence: TGCAGCGCCCTGAAAGGGGACACAGATACGCAGTATTTT.